These 28 T cell receptor beta chains were all obtained from the same sample, sequenced in a study of cytomegalovirus exposure and HLA in healthy donors. 60 Vbeta and 13 Jbeta primers were used in PCR. Libraries were prepared by immunoSEQ multiplex PCR; TCRdb keeps only in-frame clonotypes and omits some of them. Among approximately 160,000 clones listed, approximately 77% were seen once. The sample taken for sequencing was PBMCs. The origin of the receptors is a male donor in good health and CMV-seropositive.

A few counts support this clone. The V gene is TRBV6-1, the J gene TRBJ2-7; no definite D call. Trimming stripped 9 bases from V and 0 bases from J, with 15 bases between. CDR3 length: 14 residues. Germline-derived CDR1 and CDR2 are MNHNS and SASEGT. CDR3 in amino acids: CASYARQSSYEQYF. DNA for the CDR3: TGTGCCAGTTATGCGCGGCAGAGCTCCTACGAGCAGTACTTC.

The J gene is TRBJ1-5, the V gene TRBV5-3; D possibly corresponds to TRBD1 (5 bases). TRBV5-3 is an ORF for which the function is uncertain. V dropped 4 bases and J dropped 7 bases, with 15 bases sitting between them. The CDR3 covers 14 residues. The CDR3 DNA is TGTGCCAGAAGCATGCAGGGATCAGAGCAGCCCCAGCATTTT. It translates to CARSMQGSEQPQHF.

V is TRBV7-6 and J is TRBJ2-5, with D hard to call. Germline assignment: CDR1 SGHVS and CDR2 FNYEAQ. The CDR3 length is 15 residues. Trimming removed 1 base from V and 5 bases from J, with 14 bases in between. As DNA, the CDR3 is TGTGCCAGCAGCTTAGGACGGCTTTCGCGGGAGACCCAGTACTTC. It translates to CASSLGRLSRETQYF.

This clone was picked up a small number of times. The chain recombines TRBV7-2 with TRBJ1-2; perhaps TRBD1 as D (5 bases). CDR3 length: 13 amino acids. Germline assignment: CDR1 SGHTA and CDR2 FQGNSA. V was pared by 3 bases and J by 4 bases, with 9 bases between. The CDR3 DNA reads TGTGCCAGCAGCTTTAGGGGCCTCTATGGCTACACCTTC. Its protein product is CASSFRGLYGYTF.

J is TRBJ1-6 and V is TRBV6-1; TRBD1 agrees at 7 bases. Trimming cost V 0 bases and J 8 bases; bases outside gene matches: 4. The CDR3 covers 15 residues. Looked up from germline, CDR1 is MNHNS and CDR2 is SASEGT. The CDR3 coding sequence is TGTGCCAGCAGTGAAGCCGACAGGGCCTATTCACCCCTCCACTTT. As protein: CASSEADRAYSPLHF.

V usage is TRBV10-1 and J usage is TRBJ2-7; perhaps TRBD1 as D (5 bases). Trimming shortened V by 9 bases and J by 3 bases, and 9 bases separated the two germline ends. The CDR3 extends over 11 amino acids. CDR1 and CDR2 from the germline V gene are WNHNN and SYGVQD (reference sequence). CDR3 sequence: CARWGDYEQYF. The DNA for the CDR3 is TGCGCCAGATGGGGCGACTACGAGCAGTACTTC.

This chain connects TRBV7-9 to TRBJ2-1, with D possibly being TRBD2 (5 bases). The CDR3 is 17 residues long. V shed 5 bases and J shed 6 bases, with 23 bases lying between them. Germline CDR1 reads SEHNR; CDR2 reads FQNEAQ (reference sequence). The CDR3 loop is CASSPLRAENIANEQFF. CDR3 nucleotides: TGTGCCAGCAGCCCCTTGAGGGCAGAAAATATTGCCAATGAGCAGTTCTTC.

The chain has TRBV13 and TRBJ1-2, with 7 nucleotides matching TRBD1. This CDR3 has 17 amino acids. V was pared by 0 bases and J by 4 bases, with 11 bases of the junction left unmatched. Per the germline V gene, CDR1 is PRHDT and CDR2 is FYEKMQ (reference sequence). This CDR3 is CASSLGEGAAILYGYTF. The CDR3, as DNA: TGTGCCAGCAGCTTAGGGGAGGGGGCAGCAATCCTCTATGGCTACACCTTC. The full variable domain, its missing parts supplied by reference TRBV13 and TRBJ1-2, is AAGVIQSPRHLIKEKRETATLKCYPIPRHDTVYWYQQGPGQDPQFLISFYEKMQSDKGSIPDRFSAQQFSDYHSELNMSSLELGDSALYFCASSLGEGAAILYGYTFGSGTRLTVV.

As to this clone: A junction end diverges from the germline sequence, so it may reflect a read error. This chain connects TRBV5-4 to TRBJ2-5; TRBD1 matches at 8 bases. Looked up from germline, CDR1 is SGHNT and CDR2 is YYREEE (reference sequence). The CDR3 sequence is 13 residues long. CDR3 sequence reads: CASRLDRAETQYF. CDR3 in DNA: TGTGCCAGCAGGTTGGACAGGGCTGAGACCCAGTACTTC.

The chain is built from TRBV29-1 and TRBJ2-3; D gene uncertain. The CDR3 length is 14 residues. Germline assignment: CDR1 SQVTM and CDR2 ANQGSEA. Between the trimmed V and J ends, which lost 7 bases and 5 bases, there was a span of 19 bases. The CDR3, as DNA: TGCAGCGGCCAGACCCAGGTGGCAGGAGATACGCAGTATTTT. Translating it yields CSGQTQVAGDTQYF.

The chain recombines TRBV19 with TRBJ2-1, with 7 bases matching TRBD2. Per the germline V gene, CDR1 is LNHDA and CDR2 is SQIVND (reference sequence). J lost 3 bases, V lost 1 base, and 6 bases had no gene match. The CDR3 contains 16 residues. The CDR3 region is CASSIGGGGIYNEQFF. For the CDR3, the DNA is TGTGCCAGTAGTATAGGAGGCGGGGGAATCTACAATGAGCAGTTCTTC.

There are a few counts of this clone. The J gene is TRBJ1-4, the V gene TRBV2; tentative D call: TRBD1 (6 bases). Germline loops: CDR1 SNHLY, CDR2 FYNNEI. The CDR3 extends over 14 amino acids. With 5 bases removed from V and 8 bases from J, the gap between germline ends came to 15 bases. The CDR3 here is CASSLQGFWEKLFF. For the CDR3, the DNA is TGTGCCAGCAGTCTACAGGGTTTCTGGGAAAAACTGTTTTTT.

The chain has TRBV7-2 and TRBJ2-5; 8 bases align to TRBD2. The CDR3 sequence is 14 residues long. Germline CDR1 SGHTA, CDR2 FQGNSA. With V trimmed by 4 bases and J by 5 bases, 6 bases remained unmatched. The CDR3 loop is CASSSSGGGETQYF. The DNA of the CDR3 is TGTGCCAGCAGCTCCAGCGGGGGCGGGGAGACCCAGTACTTC.

CDR3 loop: CAWSVQESQPQHF. CDR3 DNA: TGTGCCTGGAGTGTACAGGAGAGTCAGCCCCAGCATTTT. The chain is built from TRBV30 and TRBJ1-5, with D tentatively TRBD1 (5 bases). V was pared by 0 bases and J by 6 bases, with 9 bases between. CDR1 is GTSNPN, CDR2 SVGIG, per germline (reference sequence). The CDR3 consists of 13 residues. The variable domain in full, completed from reference TRBV30 and TRBJ1-5, reads SQTIHQWPATLVQPVGSPLSLECTVEGTSNPNLYWYRQAAGRGLQLLFYSVGIGQISSEVPQNLSASRPQDRQFILSSKKLLLSDSGFYLCAWSVQESQPQHFGDGTRLSIL.

This clone occurred a few times. The chain is built from TRBV4-3 and TRBJ2-1, with 7 bases lining up with TRBD1. Germline trimming cut 4 bases from V and 9 bases from J; bases unmatched to any gene: 15. The CDR3 covers 16 residues. Germline CDR1 reads LGHNA; CDR2 reads YSLEER. CDR3 bases: TGCGCCAGCAGCCTCATCTGGAACAGGGGCGAGGGTGAGCAGTTCTTC. It specifies CASSLIWNRGEGEQFF.

The J gene is TRBJ1-5, the V gene TRBV4-3; D gene unclear. The CDR3 totals 19 residues. Germline V gene sequence: CDR1 LGHNA, CDR2 YSLEER. Trimming removed 0 bases from V and 7 bases from J, with 25 bases in between. The DNA for the CDR3 is TGCGCCAGCAGCCAAGAAGATCGGGGAACCGCTCGGGGTGGGCAGCCCCAGCATTTT. Translation gives CASSQEDRGTARGGQPQHF.

The rearrangement uses TRBV23-1 and TRBJ1-5, with 7 bases aligning to TRBD1. TRBV23-1 is recorded as an ORF, its role being uncertain. Trimming removed 3 bases from V and 3 bases from J; junction bases left unmatched: 14. The CDR3 extends over 18 amino acids. The CDR3 is CASSHYLGQATTNQPQHF. In nucleotides, the CDR3 is TGCGCCAGCAGTCATTACCTCGGACAGGCAACCACCAATCAGCCCCAGCATTTT.

The V call is TRBV9, the J call TRBJ2-7, with a tentative D call TRBD2 (5 bases). The V end lost 0 bases, the J end lost 1 base, and 5 bases lay between the germline ends. CDR3 length: 13 amino acids. Germline CDR1 SGDLS, CDR2 YYNGEE. CDR3: CASSVGLSYEQYF. CDR3 in DNA: TGTGCCAGCAGCGTAGGACTATCCTACGAGCAGTACTTC.

The chain employs TRBV12-5 and TRBJ2-1; possibly TRBD2 for D (7 bases). Germline CDR1 and CDR2: LGHNT and FRNRAP. This CDR3 has 14 residues. V was shortened by 0 bases and J by 6 bases, with 9 bases between the two germline ends. In nucleotides, the CDR3 is TGTGCTAGTGGTTTGGTAAGGGGGGGCAATGAGCAGTTCTTC. It is translated as CASGLVRGGNEQFF.

The chain has TRBV13 and TRBJ2-7; 10 bases map to TRBD1. The germline gives CDR1 PRHDT, CDR2 FYEKMQ (reference sequence). The CDR3 is 15 amino acids. Trimming cost V 3 bases and J 5 bases; bases outside gene matches: 7. The DNA for the CDR3 is TGTGCCAGCAGCTTTCGGGACAGGGGAATAAACGAGCAGTACTTC. Translation: CASSFRDRGINEQYF.

The chain joins TRBV30 to TRBJ2-7, with D possibly being TRBD1 (6 bases). Germline assignment: CDR1 GTSNPN and CDR2 SVGIG (reference sequence). This CDR3 is 13 amino acids long. V was pared by 2 bases and J by 1 base, with 9 bases between. CDR3 amino acids: CAWSYDRSYEQYF. DNA for the CDR3: TGTGCCTGGAGTTACGACAGGTCCTACGAGCAGTACTTC.

The chain links TRBV27 to TRBJ1-1; D may be TRBD1 (5 bases). The CDR3 extends over 14 amino acids. V dropped 1 base and J dropped 3 bases, with 9 bases sitting between them. Per the germline V gene, CDR1 is MNHEY and CDR2 is SMNVEV (reference sequence). The CDR3 sequence: CASSLFWGDTEAFF. CDR3 nucleotides: TGTGCCAGCAGTTTATTCTGGGGGGACACTGAAGCTTTCTTT.

V gene TRBV12-5 combines with J gene TRBJ2-4; weak D call: TRBD1 (6 bases). The CDR3 consists of 13 residues. The V end was cut by 7 bases, the J end by 0 bases, with 7 bases between. Germline V gene data show CDR1 as LGHNT and CDR2 as FRNRAP. This CDR3 is CASEGGAKNIQYF. CDR3 nucleotide sequence: TGTGCTAGTGAAGGGGGAGCCAAAAACATTCAGTACTTC.

The chain has TRBV15 and TRBJ2-7, with D possibly being TRBD1 (5 bases). V was cut by 0 bases and J by 9 bases, with 9 bases left in between. This CDR3 is built from 12 residues. The germline V gene encodes CDR1 LNHNV and CDR2 YYDKDF (reference sequence). CDR3 coding DNA: TGTGCCACCAGCAGAGACAGGGAACGGCAGTACTTC. Protein product: CATSRDRERQYF.

V gene TRBV11-3 combines with J gene TRBJ2-7, with 11 bases lining up with TRBD1. After removal of 1 base from V and 2 bases from J, the junction contained 7 bases not matched to a gene. CDR3 length equals 17 residues. CDR1 is SGHNT, CDR2 YENEEA, per germline. The CDR3 coding sequence is TGTGCCAGCAGCTTAGTGACGGACAGGGGGCCTACCTACGAGCAGTACTTC. Translated, it gives CASSLVTDRGPTYEQYF.

The V call is TRBV4-3, the J call TRBJ2-7; TRBD1 aligns across 9 bases. V shed 0 bases, J shed 4 bases, and the junction held 1 base outside the gene matches. Looked up from germline, CDR1 is LGHNA and CDR2 is YSLEER. CDR3 length: 14 amino acids. CDR3 DNA sequence: TGCGCCAGCAGCCAAGAAGGACAGGGGTACGAGCAGTACTTC. Its protein product is CASSQEGQGYEQYF.

The chain couples TRBV7-9 to TRBJ1-1; possible D gene TRBD1, 5 bases. Deletions cut 5 bases from V and 7 bases from J, with 11 bases between. This CDR3 is 12 amino acids long. Germline loops: CDR1 SEHNR, CDR2 FQNEAQ (reference sequence). CDR3 bases: TGTGCCAGCAGCCCCCGGGGGGATGAAGCTTTCTTT. Translated: CASSPRGDEAFF.

V is TRBV5-1 and J is TRBJ1-5, with D possibly being TRBD1 (6 bases). V was cut by 4 bases and J by 1 base, with 12 bases left in between. Germline V CDR1 and CDR2: SGHRS, YFSETQ. The CDR3 has 15 residues. The CDR3 sequence: CASSPDGQSNQPQHF. In DNA form, the CDR3 reads TGCGCCAGCAGCCCGGACGGACAGAGCAATCAGCCCCAGCATTTT.